The 5 T cell receptor beta chains in this list originate from one sample, sequenced in a study of shared clonotypes between healthy human individuals (dated by TCRdb to about 2020). Libraries were constructed by the immunoSEQ multiplex PCR assay. TCRdb provides this immuneACCESS table in a form limited to in-frame rearrangements. Some clones are lacking; in checked studies, under half of them reflect an unresolved V gene, and why the rest are absent is not known. In this sample the table shows approximately 2.5 million clones, roughly 93% of which occur a single time. Of the sample, 0.36% is held by the ten largest clones. The specimen was naive CD4+ T cells from PBMCs. Sample cell subset or site, as interpreted from the label and publication: CD45RA+ positively selected. The source of these receptors is a man aged 18 to 30 in good health. Some clones in this sample may be carry-over from other donors' samples.

This clone has a handful of counts. The rearrangement uses TRBV6-4 and TRBJ1-1; D gene ambiguous. This CDR3 region has 13 residues. V was clipped by 9 bases and J by 1 base, with 12 bases between them. The germline V gene has CDR1 MRHNA and CDR2 SNTAGT. The CDR3 region is CASATLGNTEAFF. The CDR3, as DNA: TGTGCCAGTGCCACCCTGGGGAACACTGAAGCTTTCTTT.

This chain joins TRBV4-2 and TRBJ2-4, with 10 bases fitting TRBD2. Trimming at V came to 1 base and at J to 8 bases, leaving 5 bases not matched to a gene. Germline CDR1 is LGHNA and CDR2 is YNFKEQ. This CDR3 is 15 amino acids long. The CDR3 DNA is TGTGCCAGCAGCCAAGGAGCTAGCGGGAGTTACATTCAGTACTTC. As protein: CASSQGASGSYIQYF.

The chain links TRBV10-2 to TRBJ2-5; D is uncertain. V was clipped by 4 bases and J by 2 bases, with 8 bases between them. The CDR3 extends over 13 amino acids. Germline assignment: CDR1 WSHSY and CDR2 SAAADI. CDR3 amino acids: CASSVRPQETQYF. The CDR3 DNA is TGCGCCAGCAGTGTGCGGCCTCAAGAGACCCAGTACTTC.

The chain has TRBV9 and TRBJ2-2, with 8 bases aligning to TRBD2. Trimming removed 0 bases from V and 6 bases from J; junction bases left unmatched: 7. CDR3 size: 16 residues. Germline CDR1 and CDR2: SGDLS and YYNGEE. The CDR3 spells CASSVERTSFAGELFF. CDR3 bases: TGTGCCAGCAGCGTAGAAAGGACTAGCTTTGCCGGGGAGCTGTTTTTT.

This sequence joins TRBV15 and TRBJ2-1; 7 bases match TRBD1. Germline CDR1 LNHNV, CDR2 YYDKDF (reference sequence). V shed 6 bases, J shed 0 bases, and the junction held 8 bases outside the gene matches. CDR3 length: 16 residues. The CDR3 protein is CATRAATGISYNEQFF. The DNA of the CDR3 is TGTGCCACCAGAGCCGCGACAGGGATCTCCTACAATGAGCAGTTCTTC.